This T cell receptor (beta chain) was found in a study of beta chain features in type 1 diabetes. A word on this clone: The antigen remains unidentified.

Based on CD45RO/CCR7/CD25/CD127/CD95/CD27, CD4+ regulatory, stem cell-like memory, naive and central memory cells were sorted. This CDR3 is 17 amino acids long. V lost 0 bases to trimming and J lost 4 bases; unmatched junction nucleotides: 6. Germline CDR1 LGHNA, CDR2 YSLEER. Reverse transcribing all isolated RNA meant expressed TCRB transcripts were sequenced. Using immunoSEQ multiplex PCR, the repertoire was profiled, and TCRdb retains in-frame clones only, with some absent. The data hold about 410,000 clones, with roughly 14% observed a single time. Findings of the study overall: Sampled from patients, naive, central memory and Treg TCRB repertoires appeared more similar than those sampled from healthy donors. Type 1 diabetes patients showed a moderate but significant shortening of TCRB CDR3s in all four CD4+ subsets.

The sequence was collected from a man aged 25-45 years in good health. Input material: naive CD4+ T cells from blood. The chain has TRBV4-3 and TRBJ2-3; 11 nucleotides agree with TRBD2. The CDR3 sequence is CASSQELAGGRADTQYF. CDR3 bases: TGCGCCAGCAGCCAAGAGCTAGCGGGGGGTCGCGCAGATACGCAGTATTTT.